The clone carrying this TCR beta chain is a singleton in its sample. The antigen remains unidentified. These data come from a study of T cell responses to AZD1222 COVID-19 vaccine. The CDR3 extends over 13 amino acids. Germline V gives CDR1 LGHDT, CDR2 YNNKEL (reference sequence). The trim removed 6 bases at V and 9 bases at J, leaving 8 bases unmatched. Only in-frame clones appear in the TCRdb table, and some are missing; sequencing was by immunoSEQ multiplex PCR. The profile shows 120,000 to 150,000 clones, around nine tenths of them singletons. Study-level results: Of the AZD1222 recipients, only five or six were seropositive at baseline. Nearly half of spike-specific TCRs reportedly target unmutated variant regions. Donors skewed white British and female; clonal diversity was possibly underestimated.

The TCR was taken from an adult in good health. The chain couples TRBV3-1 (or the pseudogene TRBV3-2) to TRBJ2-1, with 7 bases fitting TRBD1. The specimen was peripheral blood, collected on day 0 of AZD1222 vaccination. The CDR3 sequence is CASSRTGNGEQFF. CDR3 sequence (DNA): TGTGCCAGCAGTCGGACAGGCAACGGTGAGCAGTTCTTC.